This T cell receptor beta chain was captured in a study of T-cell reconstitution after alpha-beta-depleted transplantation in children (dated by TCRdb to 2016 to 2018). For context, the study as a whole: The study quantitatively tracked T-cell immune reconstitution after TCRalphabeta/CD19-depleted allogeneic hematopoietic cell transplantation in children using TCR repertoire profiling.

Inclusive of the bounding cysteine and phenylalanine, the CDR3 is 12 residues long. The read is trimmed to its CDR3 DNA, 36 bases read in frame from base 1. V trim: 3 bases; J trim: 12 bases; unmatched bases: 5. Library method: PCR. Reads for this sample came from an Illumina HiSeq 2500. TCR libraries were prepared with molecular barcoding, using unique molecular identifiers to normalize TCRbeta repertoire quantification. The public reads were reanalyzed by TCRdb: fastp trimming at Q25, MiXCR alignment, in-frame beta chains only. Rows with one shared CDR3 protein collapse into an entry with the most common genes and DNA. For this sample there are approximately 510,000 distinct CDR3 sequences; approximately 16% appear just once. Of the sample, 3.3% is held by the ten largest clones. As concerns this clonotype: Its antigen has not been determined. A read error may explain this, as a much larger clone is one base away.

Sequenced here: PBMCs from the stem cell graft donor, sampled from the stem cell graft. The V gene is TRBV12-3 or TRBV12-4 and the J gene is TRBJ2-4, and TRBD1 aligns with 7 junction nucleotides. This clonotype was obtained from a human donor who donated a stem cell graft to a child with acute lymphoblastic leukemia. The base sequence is TGTGCCAGCAGTTTGGCCAGGGACAGTCAGTACTTC. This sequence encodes CASSLARDSQYF.